A single sample gave rise to the 10 T cell receptor beta chains below, sequenced in a study of regulatory T cells in long-lasting Graves disease listed by TCRdb under 2021. This specimen's time point label, interpreted: persistent/refractory GD, antithyroid drugs over 5 years with positive TRAb. RNA was extracted from PBMCs in TRIzol for both TCR sequencing and RNA sequencing. The library was built by means of multiplex PCR. The listed sequencing device is Illumina HiSeq 4000. CDR3 regions were amplified by Arm-PCR with iRepertoire HTBI primers to construct TCR beta libraries. The public sequencing data were trimmed at Q25 with fastp and processed into clonotypes with MiXCR by TCRdb, which kept only in-frame beta chains. Rows with one shared CDR3 protein collapse into an entry with the most common genes and DNA. Counted in this sample were 350,000 to 450,000 distinct CDR3 sequences; approximately 25% of them appeared once. Jointly, the top ten make up approximately 27% of the sample.

This sample comprised peripheral blood mononuclear cells (PBMCs), obtained when the disease was refractory, from a patient treated with antithyroid drugs. The receptors here all came from a woman between 40 and 50 years old with Graves disease. Donor details come from another sample of the same person, matched by shared clones.

The sample holds many counts of this clonotype. The chain recombines TRBV6-1 with TRBJ2-2, with D perhaps being TRBD1 or TRBD2 (10 bases each). The CDR3 has 18 amino acids. CDR1 MNHNS and CDR2 SASEGT come from the germline V gene. V shed 5 bases and J shed 5 bases, with 24 bases lying between them. In DNA form, the CDR3 reads TGTGCCAGCAGTCTCGACAGGGGGCTAGCGGGAGAAACCGGGGAGCTGTTTTTT. Amino acid sequence: CASSLDRGLAGETGELFF.

This clonotype has just a few counts. The genes are TRBV7-8 and TRBJ1-2, with a weak D call TRBD1 (5 bases). Germline CDR1 is SGHVS and CDR2 is FQNEAQ. The CDR3 is made up of 13 amino acids. The germline V and J ends were trimmed by 3 bases and 4 bases, with 9 bases remaining between them. The CDR3 loop is CASSFGTVYGYTF. DNA for the CDR3: TGTGCCAGCAGCTTCGGGACGGTCTATGGCTACACCTTC.

This clonotype was picked up many times. V and J are TRBV10-3 and TRBJ2-5; a possible D gene is TRBD2 (6 bases). CDR1 is ENHRY and CDR2 is SYGVKD in the germline V gene. The CDR3 is made up of 13 amino acids. V was trimmed by 6 bases and J by 5 bases, leaving 13 bases between them. CDR3 DNA: TGTGCCATCAGGGAGGGCGTTGGGGAGACCCAGTACTTC. This codes for CAIREGVGETQYF.

This clonotype appeared many times. The V and J genes are TRBV13 and TRBJ2-7, with TRBD1 as a possible D gene (6 bases). Germline CDR1 PRHDT, CDR2 FYEKMQ (reference sequence). V dropped 5 bases and J dropped 6 bases, with 20 bases sitting between them. This CDR3 is 15 amino acids long. This CDR3 reads CASSVGHRTPGEQYF. In DNA form, the CDR3 reads TGTGCCAGCAGCGTGGGACATAGGACCCCCGGCGAGCAGTACTTC. The full variable domain, in which reference TRBV13 and TRBJ2-7 provide the parts outside the CDR3, is AAGVIQSPRHLIKEKRETATLKCYPIPRHDTVYWYQQGPGQDPQFLISFYEKMQSDKGSIPDRFSAQQFSDYHSELNMSSLELGDSALYFCASSVGHRTPGEQYFGPGTRLTVT.

The chain combines TRBV29-1 with TRBJ2-5, with D maybe TRBD2 (6 bases). The CDR3 is 17 amino acids. Germline assignment: CDR1 SQVTM and CDR2 ANQGSEA. Deletions cut 3 bases from V and 1 base from J, with 21 bases between. The CDR3 loop reads CSVDLVAGNPGQETQYF. CDR3 coding DNA: TGCAGCGTTGATTTAGTTGCGGGGAATCCGGGCCAAGAGACCCAGTACTTC. Supplemented by reference TRBV29-1 and TRBJ2-5, the full variable domain reads SAVISQKPSRDICQRGTSLTIQCQVDSQVTMMFWYRQQPGQSLTLIATANQGSEATYESGFVIDKFPISRPNLTFSTLTVSNMSPEDSSIYLCSVDLVAGNPGQETQYFGPGTRLLVL.

This clonotype has a count of ten or more. The chain employs TRBV2 and TRBJ1-4; weak D call: TRBD1 (6 bases). The CDR3 contains 14 residues. Deletions cut 6 bases from V and 5 bases from J, with 13 bases between. The germline V gene has CDR1 SNHLY and CDR2 FYNNEI. CDR3 coding DNA: TGTGCCAGCAGGAAAAGACAGGTCAATGAAAAACTGTTTTTT. As protein: CASRKRQVNEKLFF.

This clonotype showed up just a few times. The chain couples TRBV3-1 to TRBJ2-1; 9 bases align to TRBD1. Germline lookup yields CDR1 LGHDT and CDR2 YNNKEL (reference sequence). J lost 11 bases, V lost 4 bases, and 9 bases had no gene match. The CDR3 extends over 14 amino acids. CDR3 bases: TGTGCCAGCAGCCCCTATCGCGACAGGGGGAAGCAGTTCTTC. Translated, it gives CASSPYRDRGKQFF.

V and J are TRBV12-3 or TRBV12-4 and TRBJ1-1; tentatively, D is TRBD1 (5 bases). The CDR3 sequence is 13 residues long. V gave up 6 bases and J gave up 3 bases, with 11 bases separating them. CDR3 sequence: CASSLGHYTEAFF. CDR3 nucleotide sequence: TGTGCCAGCAGCCTCGGACACTACACTGAAGCTTTCTTT.

The sample holds one count of this clonotype. The J gene is TRBJ2-1, the V gene TRBV28; TRBD2 might be the D (7 bases). The CDR3 is 15 amino acids. The V and J ends lost 2 bases and 7 bases respectively, with 15 bases between them. CDR1 and CDR2 from the germline V gene are MDHEN and SYDVKM. Here the CDR3 reads CASSLGGGGWNEQFF. As DNA, the CDR3 is TGTGCCAGCAGTTTAGGCGGGGGCGGGTGGAATGAGCAGTTCTTC.

The chain has TRBV20-1 and TRBJ2-1; D possibly matches TRBD1 or TRBD2 (5 bases each). The CDR3 runs 14 residues. Trimming left V 4 bases short and J 6 bases short, with 16 bases between. Per germline, CDR1 DFQATT and CDR2 SNEGSKA (reference sequence). DNA for the CDR3: TGCAGTGCTACGTTTGGGTGGGGACCCAATGAGCAGTTCTTC. This encodes CSATFGWGPNEQFF.